The present T cell receptor beta chain was sequenced within a study of early T cells in non-severe SARS-CoV-2 infection. Individually, cDNA molecules had unique molecular identifiers attached to them. TCRdb redid the calling of the 5' RACE reads with MiXCR, one entry per CDR3 protein. The sample consists of just over 65,000 distinct CDR3 sequences, about 12% of them appearing once. CDR1 and CDR2 from the germline V gene are SQVTM and ANQGSEA. The CDR3 sequence is 12 residues long. The ends were cut back, 4 bases at V and 1 base at J, with 5 bases in the middle. The receptor's source is an adult who was a healthcare worker with PCR-confirmed SARS-CoV-2 infection or an uninfected control (not recorded which). Input material: whole blood. The chain carries TRBV29-1 and TRBJ2-1, with D unclear. The CDR3: CSVGKSYNEQFF. The CDR3 coding sequence is TGCAGCGTTGGTAAATCCTACAATGAGCAGTTCTTC.